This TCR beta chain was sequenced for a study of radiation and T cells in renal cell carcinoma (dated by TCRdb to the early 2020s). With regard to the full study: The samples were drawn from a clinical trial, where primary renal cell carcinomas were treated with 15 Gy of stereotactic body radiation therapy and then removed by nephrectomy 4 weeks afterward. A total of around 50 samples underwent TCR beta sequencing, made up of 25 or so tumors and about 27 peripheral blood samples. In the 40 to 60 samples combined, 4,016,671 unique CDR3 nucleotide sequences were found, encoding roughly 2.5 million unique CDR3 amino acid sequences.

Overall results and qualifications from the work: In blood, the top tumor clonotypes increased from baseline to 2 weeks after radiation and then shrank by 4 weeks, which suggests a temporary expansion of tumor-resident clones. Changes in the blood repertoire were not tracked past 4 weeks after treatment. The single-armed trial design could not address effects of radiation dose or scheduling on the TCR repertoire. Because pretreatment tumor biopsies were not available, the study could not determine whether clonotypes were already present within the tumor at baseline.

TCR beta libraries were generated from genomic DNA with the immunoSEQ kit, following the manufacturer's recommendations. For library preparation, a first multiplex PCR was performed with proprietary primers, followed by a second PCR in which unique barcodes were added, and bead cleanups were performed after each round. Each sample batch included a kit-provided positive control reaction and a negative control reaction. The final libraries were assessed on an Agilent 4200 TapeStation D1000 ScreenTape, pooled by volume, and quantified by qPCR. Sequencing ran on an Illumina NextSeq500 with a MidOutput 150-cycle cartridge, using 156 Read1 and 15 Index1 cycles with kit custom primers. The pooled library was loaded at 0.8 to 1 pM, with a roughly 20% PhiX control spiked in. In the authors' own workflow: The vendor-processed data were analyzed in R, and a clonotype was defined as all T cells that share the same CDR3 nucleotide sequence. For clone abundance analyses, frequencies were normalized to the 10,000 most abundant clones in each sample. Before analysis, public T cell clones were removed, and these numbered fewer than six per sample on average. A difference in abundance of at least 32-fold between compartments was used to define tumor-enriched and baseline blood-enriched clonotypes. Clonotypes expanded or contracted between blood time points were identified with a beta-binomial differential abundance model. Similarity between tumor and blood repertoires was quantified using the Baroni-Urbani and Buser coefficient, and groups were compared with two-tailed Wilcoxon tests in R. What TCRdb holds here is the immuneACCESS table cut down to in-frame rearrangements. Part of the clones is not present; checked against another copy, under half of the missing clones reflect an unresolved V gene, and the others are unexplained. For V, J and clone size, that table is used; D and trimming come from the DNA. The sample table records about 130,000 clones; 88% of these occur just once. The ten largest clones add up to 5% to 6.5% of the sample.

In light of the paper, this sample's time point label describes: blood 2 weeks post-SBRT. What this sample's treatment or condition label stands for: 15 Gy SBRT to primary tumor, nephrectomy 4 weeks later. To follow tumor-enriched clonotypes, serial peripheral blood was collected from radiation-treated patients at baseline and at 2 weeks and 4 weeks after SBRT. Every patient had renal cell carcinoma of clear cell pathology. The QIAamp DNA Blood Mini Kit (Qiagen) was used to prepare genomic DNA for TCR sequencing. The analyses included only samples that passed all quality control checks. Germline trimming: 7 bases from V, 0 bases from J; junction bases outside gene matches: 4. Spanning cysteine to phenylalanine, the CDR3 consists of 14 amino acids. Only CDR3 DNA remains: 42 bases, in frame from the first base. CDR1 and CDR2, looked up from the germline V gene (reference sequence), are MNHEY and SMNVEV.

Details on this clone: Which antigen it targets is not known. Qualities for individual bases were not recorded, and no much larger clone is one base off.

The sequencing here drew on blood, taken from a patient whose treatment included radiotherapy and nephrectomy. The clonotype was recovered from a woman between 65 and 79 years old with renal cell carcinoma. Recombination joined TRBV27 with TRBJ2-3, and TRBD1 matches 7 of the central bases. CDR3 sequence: CASTQTGSTDTQYF. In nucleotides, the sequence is TGTGCCAGCACCCAGACAGGGAGCACAGATACGCAGTATTTT.